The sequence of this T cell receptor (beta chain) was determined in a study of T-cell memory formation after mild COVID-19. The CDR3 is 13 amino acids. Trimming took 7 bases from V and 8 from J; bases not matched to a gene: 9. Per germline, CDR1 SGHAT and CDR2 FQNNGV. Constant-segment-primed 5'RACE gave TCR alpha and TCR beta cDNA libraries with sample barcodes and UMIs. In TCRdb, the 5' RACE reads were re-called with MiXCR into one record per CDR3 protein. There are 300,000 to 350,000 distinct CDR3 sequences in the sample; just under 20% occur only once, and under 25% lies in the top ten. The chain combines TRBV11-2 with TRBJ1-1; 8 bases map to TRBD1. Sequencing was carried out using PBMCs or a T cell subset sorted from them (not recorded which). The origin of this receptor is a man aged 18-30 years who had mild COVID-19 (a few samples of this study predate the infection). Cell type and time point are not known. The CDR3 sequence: CASITTGAMEAFF. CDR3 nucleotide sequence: TGTGCCAGCATCACGACAGGGGCTATGGAAGCTTTCTTT.